This entry describes one T cell receptor beta chain. The data were taken from a study of graft-versus-host responses after intestinal transplantation. As for the study in general: After anti-thymocyte globulin induction, recipients took tacrolimus and steroids for three to four years. Whole-study results and caveats: Early after transplant, HvG clones declined as circulating GvH clones peaked. Recipient marrow harbored GvH clones, some of which surfaced first in ileum or blood.

The CDR3 covers 15 residues. The germline V gene has CDR1 SEHNR and CDR2 FQNEAQ (reference sequence). Losses at the gene ends were 0 bases for V and 7 bases for J; bases not matched to a gene: 6. The reaction was completed, and proliferating CFSE-low CD3+CD4+ and CD3+CD8+ responders were then sorted. Data came from immunoSEQ multiplex PCR; TCRdb stores just in-frame clones and leaves some out. The repertoire has more than 10,000 clones, about 33% of them found once; the top ten carry under 2%. The clonotype comes from a human patient who was an organ donor for intestinal transplantation. The chain employs TRBV7-9 and TRBJ2-1; 7 bases align to TRBD1. The starting material was alloreactive CD4+ T cells from a mixed lymphocyte reaction culture, obtained before transplantation. Subset described: CFSE-low proliferating T cells sorted from approximately six-day pre-transplant mixed lymphocyte reaction (GvH or HvG direction). The CDR3 is CASSLAGGAGNEQFF. CDR3 sequence (DNA): TGTGCCAGCAGCTTAGCAGGGGGCGCCGGGAATGAGCAGTTCTTC. Drawing the rest from reference TRBV7-9 and TRBJ2-1, the complete variable domain is DTGVSQNPRHKITKRGQNVTFRCDPISEHNRLYWYRQTLGQGPEFLTYFQNEAQLEKSRLLSDRFSAERPKGSFSTLEIQRTEQGDSAMYLCASSLAGGAGNEQFFGPGTRLTVL.